One and the same sample provided the 15 T cell receptor beta chains below, sequenced in a study of cytomegalovirus exposure and HLA in healthy donors. Produced via immunoSEQ multiplex PCR; TCRdb's table is partial and in-frame only. Of about 220,000 clones listed, over 80% were seen once; the top ten hold over 11%. Source material: PBMCs. These receptor sequences come from a woman in her 30s in good health and CMV-seropositive.

This chain joins TRBV6-5 and TRBJ2-2; D remains unclear. The CDR3 sequence is 15 residues long. Trimming removed 0 bases at V and 6 bases at J, with 11 bases between. Looked up from germline, CDR1 is MNHEY and CDR2 is SVGAGI. CDR3 loop: CASSYSGLLSGELFF. CDR3 nucleotide sequence: TGTGCCAGCAGTTACTCTGGGCTATTGTCCGGGGAGCTGTTTTTT.

The chain uses TRBV9 and TRBJ1-1; D might be TRBD1 (6 bases). The germline gives CDR1 SGDLS, CDR2 YYNGEE. Deletions cut 0 bases from V and 8 bases from J, with 11 bases between. The CDR3 is 13 residues long. CDR3 bases: TGTGCCAGCAGCGTAGGATGGGGGACAGAAGCTTTCTTT. Protein sequence: CASSVGWGTEAFF.

As to this clone: Without the conserved terminal phenylalanine or tryptophan, this CDR3 likely stems from a read error. The chain employs TRBV30 and TRBJ1-2, with no clear D. CDR3 length: 13 residues. Germline CDR1 is GTSNPN and CDR2 is SVGIG (reference sequence). Trimming left V 0 bases short and J 7 bases short, with 12 bases between. CDR3 bases: TGTGCCTGGAGTGTACTGGCAGTGGGTGGCTACACCTCC. It codes for CAWSVLAVGGYTS.

This clone showed up just once. This chain connects TRBV28 to TRBJ1-1, with D possibly being TRBD1 (6 bases). This CDR3 is built from 14 residues. Trimming left V 4 bases short and J 4 bases short, with 13 bases between. In germline, CDR1 is MDHEN, CDR2 SYDVKM. The CDR3 DNA follows: TGTGCCAGCAGTTCGTCAGGGGAACCCACTGAAGCTTTCTTT. This encodes CASSSSGEPTEAFF.

This clone has only a few counts. The chain links TRBV30 to TRBJ1-2; D is perhaps TRBD1 (5 bases). The CDR3 totals 13 residues. The V end lost 0 bases, the J end lost 6 bases, and 11 bases lay between the germline ends. CDR1 and CDR2 (germline): GTSNPN, SVGIG (reference sequence). CDR3 bases: TGTGCCTGGAGTGTAGGGCAGGGTCATGGCTACACCTTC. Encoded protein: CAWSVGQGHGYTF.

V usage is TRBV6-6 and J usage is TRBJ2-1, with 8 nucleotides matching TRBD1. J was trimmed by 7 bases and V by 7 bases; bases with no gene match: 6. This CDR3 has 13 amino acids. Germline CDR1 and CDR2: MNHNY and SVGAGI (reference sequence). In DNA form, the CDR3 reads TGTGCCAGCACTGTAACAGGGGGTAATGAGCAGTTCTTC. Protein product: CASTVTGGNEQFF.

The rearrangement links TRBV6-5 to TRBJ2-5; possibly TRBD1 for D (5 bases). The CDR3 length is 14 residues. Trimming removed 2 bases at V and 5 bases at J, with 12 bases between. CDR1 is MNHEY and CDR2 is SVGAGI in the germline V gene. The DNA for the CDR3 is TGTGCCAGCAGTTACGGTGCAGGGCTGGAGACCCAGTACTTC. Encoded protein: CASSYGAGLETQYF.

The rearrangement joins TRBV27 to TRBJ2-7, with 9 bases identical to TRBD2. Germline assignment: CDR1 MNHEY and CDR2 SMNVEV (reference sequence). With 5 bases clipped from V and 7 bases from J, the junction kept 12 bases outside the gene matches. CDR3 size: 15 residues. The CDR3 DNA follows: TGTGCCAGCAGTCTCTTTGCGGGAGGGCTAGGGGAGCAGTACTTC. As protein: CASSLFAGGLGEQYF.

This chain links TRBV13 with TRBJ2-7, with TRBD2 identical over 12 bases. The germline CDR1 and CDR2 sequences are PRHDT and FYEKMQ (reference sequence). V shed 3 bases, J shed 5 bases, and the junction held 5 bases outside the gene matches. This CDR3 region has 15 residues. Here the CDR3 reads CASSFRTSGNHEQYF. CDR3 DNA sequence: TGTGCCAGCAGCTTCCGGACTAGCGGGAACCACGAGCAGTACTTC.

The CDR3 DNA sequence: TGCAGCGCCGAGACTAGTGAGAACACCGGGGAGCTGTTTTTT. Encoded protein: CSAETSENTGELFF. V usage is TRBV29-1 and J usage is TRBJ2-2; possibly TRBD2 for D (6 bases). The germline CDR1 and CDR2 sequences are SQVTM and ANQGSEA. This CDR3 contains 14 residues. V gave up 7 bases and J gave up 1 base, with 13 bases separating them.

The genes are TRBV7-2 and TRBJ2-3, with D hard to call. Germline V CDR1 and CDR2: SGHTA, FQGNSA. Trimming took 6 bases from V and 4 from J, leaving 11 bases between them. This CDR3 comprises 13 residues. The CDR3 sequence: CASSLLLADTQYF. The CDR3 coding sequence is TGTGCCAGCAGTCTTCTTCTGGCAGATACGCAGTATTTT.

V and J are TRBV18 and TRBJ1-2; perhaps TRBD1 as D (5 bases). Trimming shortened V by 2 bases and J by 2 bases, and 9 bases separated the two germline ends. CDR1 is KGHSH, CDR2 LQKENI, per germline. The CDR3 length is 14 residues. CDR3 residues: CASSPRQTNYGYTF. DNA of the CDR3: TGTGCCAGCTCACCAAGACAGACGAACTATGGCTACACCTTC.

The V call is TRBV2, the J call TRBJ1-1; TRBD1 agrees at 7 bases. Germline loops: CDR1 SNHLY, CDR2 FYNNEI. The CDR3 is made up of 15 amino acids. The V gene end was trimmed by 7 bases and the J gene end by 3 bases; junction bases not matched to a gene: 11. The CDR3 nucleotides are TGTGCCAGCATTAGACAGGGTGGTTCGGACACTGAAGCTTTCTTT. It codes for CASIRQGGSDTEAFF.

The V gene is TRBV29-1, the J gene TRBJ1-1; D unresolved. There are 14 residues in the CDR3. V was pared by 4 bases and J by 1 base, with 13 bases between. CDR1 and CDR2 (germline): SQVTM, ANQGSEA. CDR3 sequence reads: CSVAAGLRNTEAFF. The CDR3 DNA sequence: TGCAGCGTTGCGGCAGGTCTCAGGAACACTGAAGCTTTCTTT.

The CDR3 coding sequence is TGCGCCAGCAGGGTAGTCGGGACAGGGGAAAAACTGTTTTTT. This sequence encodes CASRVVGTGEKLFF. The chain joins TRBV5-1 to TRBJ1-4, with 9 nucleotides matching TRBD1. Germline trimming cut 5 bases from V and 8 bases from J; bases unmatched to any gene: 7. The CDR3 extends over 14 amino acids. CDR1 and CDR2 (germline): SGHRS, YFSETQ.